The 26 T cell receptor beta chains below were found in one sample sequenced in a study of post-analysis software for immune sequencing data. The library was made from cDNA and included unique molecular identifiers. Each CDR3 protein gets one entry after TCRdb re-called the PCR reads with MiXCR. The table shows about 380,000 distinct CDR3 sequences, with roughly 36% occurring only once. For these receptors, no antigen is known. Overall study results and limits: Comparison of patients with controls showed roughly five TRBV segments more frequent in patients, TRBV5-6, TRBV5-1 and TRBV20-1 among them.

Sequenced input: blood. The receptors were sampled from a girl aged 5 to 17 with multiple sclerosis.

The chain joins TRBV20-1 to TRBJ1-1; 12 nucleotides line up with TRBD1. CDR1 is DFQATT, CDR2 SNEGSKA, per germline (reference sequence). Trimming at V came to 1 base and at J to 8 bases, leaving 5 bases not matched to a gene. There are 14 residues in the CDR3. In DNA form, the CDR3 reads TGCAGTGCTAGAGGGGGACAGGGGGCCAGGGAAGCTTTCTTT. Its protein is CSARGGQGAREAFF.

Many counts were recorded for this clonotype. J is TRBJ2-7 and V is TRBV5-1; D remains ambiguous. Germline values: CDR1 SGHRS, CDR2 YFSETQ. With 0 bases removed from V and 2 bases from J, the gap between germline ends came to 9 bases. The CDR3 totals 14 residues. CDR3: CASSLADDAYEQYF. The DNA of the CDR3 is TGCGCCAGCAGCTTGGCCGATGACGCCTACGAGCAGTACTTC.

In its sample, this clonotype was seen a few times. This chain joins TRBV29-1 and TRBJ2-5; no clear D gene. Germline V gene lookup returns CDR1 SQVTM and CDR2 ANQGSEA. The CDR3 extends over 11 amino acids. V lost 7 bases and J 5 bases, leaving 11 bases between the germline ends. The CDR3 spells CSARKGETQYF. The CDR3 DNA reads TGCAGCGCAAGAAAAGGGGAGACCCAGTACTTC.

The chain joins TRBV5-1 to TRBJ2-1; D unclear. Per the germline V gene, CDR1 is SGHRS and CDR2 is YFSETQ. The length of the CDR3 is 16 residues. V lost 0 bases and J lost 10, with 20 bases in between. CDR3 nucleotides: TGCGCCAGCAGCTTGGACGATGCGTCCTCCGGGTGGGAGCAGTTCTTC. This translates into CASSLDDASSGWEQFF.

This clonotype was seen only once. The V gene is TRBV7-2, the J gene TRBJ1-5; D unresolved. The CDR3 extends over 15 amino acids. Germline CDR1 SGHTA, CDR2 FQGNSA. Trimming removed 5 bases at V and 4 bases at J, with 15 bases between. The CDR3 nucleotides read TGTGCCAGCAGCGCGGCGGGGTTAAGTAATCAGCCCCAGCATTTT. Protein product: CASSAAGLSNQPQHF. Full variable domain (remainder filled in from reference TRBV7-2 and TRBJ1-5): GAGVSQSPSNKVTEKGKDVELRCDPISGHTALYWYRQSLGQGLEFLIYFQGNSAPDKSGLPSDRFSAERTGGSVSTLTIQRTQQEDSAVYLCASSAAGLSNQPQHFGDGTRLSIL.

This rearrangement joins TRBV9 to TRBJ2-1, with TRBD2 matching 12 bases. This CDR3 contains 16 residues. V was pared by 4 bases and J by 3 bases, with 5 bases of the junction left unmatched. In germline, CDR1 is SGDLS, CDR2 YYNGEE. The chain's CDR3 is CASSYLAGGIYNEQFF. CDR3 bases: TGTGCCAGCAGCTACCTAGCGGGGGGGATCTACAATGAGCAGTTCTTC. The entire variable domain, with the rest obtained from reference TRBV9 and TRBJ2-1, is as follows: DSGVTQTPKHLITATGQRVTLRCSPRSGDLSVYWYQQSLDQGLQFLIQYYNGEERAKGNILERFSAQQFPDLHSELNLSSLELGDSALYFCASSYLAGGIYNEQFFGPGTRLTVL.

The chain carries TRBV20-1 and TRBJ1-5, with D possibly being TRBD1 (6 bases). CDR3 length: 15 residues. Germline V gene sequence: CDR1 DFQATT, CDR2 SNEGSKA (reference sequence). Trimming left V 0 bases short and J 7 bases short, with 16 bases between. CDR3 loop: CSARDGTPKGQPQHF. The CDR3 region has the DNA TGCAGTGCTAGAGACGGGACACCTAAGGGCCAGCCCCAGCATTTT.

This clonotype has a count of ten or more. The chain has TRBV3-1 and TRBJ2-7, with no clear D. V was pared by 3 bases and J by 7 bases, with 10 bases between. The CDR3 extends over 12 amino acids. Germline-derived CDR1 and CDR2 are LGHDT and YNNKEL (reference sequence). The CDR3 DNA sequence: TGTGCCAGCAGCCAGGATTTGGGGGAGCAGTACTTC. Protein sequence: CASSQDLGEQYF.

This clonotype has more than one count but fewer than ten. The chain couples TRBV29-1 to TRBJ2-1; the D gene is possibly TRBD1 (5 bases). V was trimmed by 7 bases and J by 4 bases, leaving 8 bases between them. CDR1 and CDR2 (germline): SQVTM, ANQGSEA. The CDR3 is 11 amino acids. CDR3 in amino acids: CSAAGYNEQFF. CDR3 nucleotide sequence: TGCAGCGCGGCAGGGTACAATGAGCAGTTCTTC.

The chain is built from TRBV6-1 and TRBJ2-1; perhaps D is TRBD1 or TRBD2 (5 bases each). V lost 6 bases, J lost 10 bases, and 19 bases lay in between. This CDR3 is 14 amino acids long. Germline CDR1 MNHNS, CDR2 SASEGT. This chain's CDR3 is CASSPGSGQKEQFF. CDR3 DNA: TGTGCCAGCAGCCCAGGGTCGGGGCAAAAAGAGCAGTTCTTC.

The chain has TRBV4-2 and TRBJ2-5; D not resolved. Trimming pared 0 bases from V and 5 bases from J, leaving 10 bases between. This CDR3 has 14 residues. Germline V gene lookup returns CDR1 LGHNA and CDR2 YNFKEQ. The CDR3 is CASSQEGRCETQYF. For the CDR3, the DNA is TGTGCCAGCAGCCAAGAGGGAAGGTGCGAGACCCAGTACTTC.

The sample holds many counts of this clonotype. The CDR3 region is CASSFSGGAYNEQFF. The CDR3 DNA reads as TGTGCCAGCAGCTTTAGCGGGGGGGCCTACAATGAGCAGTTCTTC. V usage is TRBV7-3 and J usage is TRBJ2-1; 11 bases match TRBD2. Germline-derived CDR1 and CDR2 are SGHTA and FQGTGA. With 3 bases clipped from V and 2 bases from J, the junction kept 0 bases outside the gene matches. The CDR3 is 15 amino acids.

The CDR3 loop reads CASSLVGGDTDTQYF. CDR3 DNA sequence: TGTGCCAGCAGCTTAGTTGGGGGCGACACAGATACGCAGTATTTT. This chain connects TRBV11-2 to TRBJ2-3; possible D gene TRBD1, 6 bases. Germline loops: CDR1 SGHAT, CDR2 FQNNGV. The CDR3 consists of 15 residues. The germline V and J ends were trimmed by 1 base and 2 bases, with 10 bases remaining between them.

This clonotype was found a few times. CDR3 nucleotide sequence: TGTGCCAGCTCCAGGGGGGGGCCAAAAAACATTCAGTACTTC. Protein product: CASSRGGPKNIQYF. The genes are TRBV11-2 and TRBJ2-4; D may match TRBD1 or TRBD2 (7 bases each). Trimming took 8 bases from V and 4 from J, leaving 15 bases between them. The CDR3 has 14 residues. The germline gives CDR1 SGHAT, CDR2 FQNNGV.

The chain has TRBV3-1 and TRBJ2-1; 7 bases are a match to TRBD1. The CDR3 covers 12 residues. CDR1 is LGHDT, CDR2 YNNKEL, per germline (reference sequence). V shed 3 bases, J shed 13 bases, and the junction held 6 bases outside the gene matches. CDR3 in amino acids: CASSHDRAEQFF. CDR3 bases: TGTGCCAGCAGCCACGACAGGGCGGAACAGTTCTTC.

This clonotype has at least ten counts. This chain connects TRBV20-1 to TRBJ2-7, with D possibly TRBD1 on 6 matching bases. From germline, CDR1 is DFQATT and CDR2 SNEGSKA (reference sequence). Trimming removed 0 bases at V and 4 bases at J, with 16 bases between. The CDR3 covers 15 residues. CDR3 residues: CSARDPQGHGYEQYF. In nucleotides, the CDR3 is TGCAGTGCTAGAGACCCACAGGGCCATGGGTACGAGCAGTACTTC.

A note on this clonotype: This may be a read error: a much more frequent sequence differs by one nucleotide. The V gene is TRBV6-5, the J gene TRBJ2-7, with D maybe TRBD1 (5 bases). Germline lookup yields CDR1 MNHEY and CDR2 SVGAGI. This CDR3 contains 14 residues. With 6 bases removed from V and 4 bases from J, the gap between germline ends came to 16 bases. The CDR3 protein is CASRYRSIGYEQYF. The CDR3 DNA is TGTGCCAGCAGGTACAGGTCCATAGGGTACGAGCAGTACTTC.

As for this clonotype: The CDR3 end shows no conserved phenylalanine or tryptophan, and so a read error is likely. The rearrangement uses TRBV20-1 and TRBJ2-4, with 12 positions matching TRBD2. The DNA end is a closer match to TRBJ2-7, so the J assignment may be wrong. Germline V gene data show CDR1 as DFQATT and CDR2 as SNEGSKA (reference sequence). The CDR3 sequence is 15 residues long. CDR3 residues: CSARVPGLAGYEQYC. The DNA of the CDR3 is TGCAGTGCGAGAGTACCGGGACTAGCGGGCTACGAGCAGTACTGC.

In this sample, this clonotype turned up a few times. Here the CDR3 reads CASSMGDRVGQPQHF. The DNA of the CDR3 is TGTGCCAGCAGCATGGGGGACAGGGTAGGTCAGCCCCAGCATTTT. The chain is built from TRBV5-8 and TRBJ1-5; TRBD1 matches at 9 bases. CDR1 and CDR2 (germline): SGHTS, YDEGEE. This CDR3 has 15 residues. The trim removed 4 bases at V and 6 bases at J, leaving 8 bases unmatched. Together with reference TRBV5-8 and TRBJ1-5, the CDR3 gives the full variable domain: EAGVTQSPTHLIKTRGQQATLRCSPISGHTSVYWYQQALGLGLQFLLWYDEGEERNRGNFPPRFSGRQFPNYSSELNVNALELEDSALYLCASSMGDRVGQPQHFGDGTRLSIL.

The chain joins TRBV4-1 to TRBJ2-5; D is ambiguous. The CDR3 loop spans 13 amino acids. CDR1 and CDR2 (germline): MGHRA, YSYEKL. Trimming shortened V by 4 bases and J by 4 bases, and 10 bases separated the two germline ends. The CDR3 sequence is CASSPPERETQYF. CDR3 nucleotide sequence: TGCGCCAGCAGCCCCCCCGAGCGAGAGACCCAGTACTTC.

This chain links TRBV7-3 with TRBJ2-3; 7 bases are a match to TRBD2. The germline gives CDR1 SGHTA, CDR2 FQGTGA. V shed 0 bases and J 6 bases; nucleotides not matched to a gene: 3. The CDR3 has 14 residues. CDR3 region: CASSLTGSGDTQYF. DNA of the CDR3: TGTGCCAGCAGCTTAACGGGTAGCGGGGATACGCAGTATTTT.

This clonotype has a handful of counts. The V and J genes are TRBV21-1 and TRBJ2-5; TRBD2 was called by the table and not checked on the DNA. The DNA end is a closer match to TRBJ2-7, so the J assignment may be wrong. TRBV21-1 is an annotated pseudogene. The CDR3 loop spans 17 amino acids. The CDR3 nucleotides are TGTGCCAGCAGCAAACGAGGGTGGATGCGCTCTCAGGACGAGCAGTACTTC. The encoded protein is CASSKRGWMRSQDEQYF.

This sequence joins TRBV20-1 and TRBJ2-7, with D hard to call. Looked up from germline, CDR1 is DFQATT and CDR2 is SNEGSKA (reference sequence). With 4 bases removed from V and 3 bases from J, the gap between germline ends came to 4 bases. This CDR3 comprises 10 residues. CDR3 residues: CSATFYEQYF. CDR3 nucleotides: TGCAGTGCTACCTTCTACGAGCAGTACTTC.

CDR3 in amino acids: CASSLDSDGTQYF. The CDR3 coding sequence is TGCGCCAGCAGCTTGGATTCGGATGGGACCCAGTACTTC. The chain joins TRBV5-1 to TRBJ2-5; D unclear. The germline V gene has CDR1 SGHRS and CDR2 YFSETQ. The CDR3 is made up of 13 amino acids. Deletions cut 0 bases from V and 7 bases from J, with 10 bases between. Variable domain in full (rest from reference TRBV5-1 and TRBJ2-5): KAGVTQTPRYLIKTRGQQVTLSCSPISGHRSVSWYQQTPGQGLQFLFEYFSETQRNKGNFPGRFSGRQFSNSRSEMNVSTLELGDSALYLCASSLDSDGTQYFGPGTRLLVL.

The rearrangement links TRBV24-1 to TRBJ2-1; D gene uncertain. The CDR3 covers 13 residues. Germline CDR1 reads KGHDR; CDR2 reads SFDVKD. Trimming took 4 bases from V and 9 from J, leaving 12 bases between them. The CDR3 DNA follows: TGTGCCACCAGTGACAGGACCTTTCCTGAGCAGTTCTTC. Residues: CATSDRTFPEQFF.

In nucleotides, the CDR3 is TGTGCCAGCAGCCTGACAGGACGGCAAGAGACCCAGTTCTTC. Amino acid sequence: CASSLTGRQETQFF. This chain connects TRBV7-2 to TRBJ2-1, with D maybe TRBD1 (6 bases). With 5 bases removed from V and 13 bases from J, the gap between germline ends came to 21 bases. Germline V CDR1 and CDR2: SGHTA, FQGNSA. The CDR3 sequence is 14 residues long.